This TCR beta chain was recorded in a study of blood T cell repertoires in COVID-19. Trimming pared 8 bases from V and 3 bases from J, leaving 10 bases between. The CDR3 runs 12 residues. The germline CDR1 and CDR2 sequences are MRHNA and SNTAGT. In the authors' workflow: Estimated nucleated cell counts came from reference gene primer amplification. Only in-frame clones appear in the TCRdb table, and some are missing; sequencing was by immunoSEQ multiplex PCR. V, J and clone size derive from that table, while D and trimming were established from the DNA sequence. The data show over 350,000 clones, with around 87% seen just once and approximately 1% held by the top ten. All enrollees were roughly 18 to 90 years old and from around 25 US areas.

Material for sequencing was PBMCs or T cells enriched from blood (not recorded which). The TCR originated in a woman aged 30 to 39 with acute COVID-19. The chain employs TRBV6-4 and TRBJ1-2; D uncertain. The DNA for the CDR3 is TGTGCCAGCGGGCGTTTTGACTATGGCTACACCTTC. It codes for CASGRFDYGYTF.